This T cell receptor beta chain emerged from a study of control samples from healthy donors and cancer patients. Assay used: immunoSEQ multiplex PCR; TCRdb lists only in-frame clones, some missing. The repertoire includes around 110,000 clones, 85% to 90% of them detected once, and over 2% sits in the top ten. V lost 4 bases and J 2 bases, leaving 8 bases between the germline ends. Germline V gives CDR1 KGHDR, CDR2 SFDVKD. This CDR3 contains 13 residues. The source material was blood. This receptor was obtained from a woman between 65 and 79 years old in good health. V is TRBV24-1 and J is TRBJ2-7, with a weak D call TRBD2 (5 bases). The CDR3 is CATSEAGAYEQYF. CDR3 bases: TGTGCCACCAGTGAGGCCGGGGCCTACGAGCAGTACTTC.